This T cell receptor (beta chain) was captured in a study of blood T cell repertoires in COVID-19 (dated by TCRdb to 2020 to 2021). With respect to the entire study: Collaborator samples came from the United States, Italy and Spain and covered acute and convalescent phases of COVID-19. The prospective study material was composed of cDNA or gDNA derived from T cells, B-cell-depleted T cells, or PBMCs. The repertoires were released in a freely available public database meant as a resource for research on the immune response to SARS-CoV-2. The dataset comprised deeply sampled blood TCRbeta repertoires from subjects exposed to, actively infected with, or recovered from COVID-19. The samples were drawn from two sources: the first 160 participants of the ongoing ImmuneRACE study, and fewer than 1,500 subjects contributed by 6 global collaborators. Nearly every sample came with metadata listing a de-identified subject ID, COVID-19 status, age in years and sex. HLA class I and class II types, where available, came from metadata supplied by the sample provider rather than from assay-based typing. Overall study outcomes, separate from this receptor: Clinical and demographic metadata were provided uncurated, with the amount varying by source and participant.

The sample holds one count of this clone. The antigen it recognizes is unknown. The input lacks base qualities; no much larger clone sits a single base away. In the prospective study, participants were roughly 18 to 95 years old, resided in about 25 geographic areas of the United States, and were enrolled through a virtual design. To assign participants to cohorts, the prospective study relied on clinical history that participants themselves reported in a screening survey and a study questionnaire. Recovered participants in ImmuneRACE Cohort 3 were defined as having two consecutive negative NP/OP PCR tests, clearance from a healthcare professional, or resolution of symptoms. Each participant in the prospective study had whole blood, serum and a nasopharyngeal or oropharyngeal swab collected by mobile phlebotomists. Additional blood draws and questionnaires over an approximately two-month period could optionally be provided by prospective study participants. Blood samples from the prospective study were shipped frozen or at room temperature prior to DNA extraction.

TCRbeta CDR3 regions were amplified from genomic DNA by means of the immunoSEQ Assay, a bias-controlled multiplex PCR. The authors' analysis ran thus. The number of nucleated cells in each sample was estimated by amplification of reference gene primers within the assay. To quantify the absolute abundance of each unique TCRbeta CDR3 rearrangement, sequence reads were collapsed and filtered. Productive Simpson clonality was computed per sample as the square root of Simpson's diversity index over productive rearrangements. TCRdb limited this immuneACCESS table to in-frame rearrangements with V and J called. A share of clones is missing; checked studies link under half to unresolved V genes, and the rest is unexplained. V and J calls and clone size are those listed in that table; D and trimming were worked out from the DNA. Within this sample are about 480,000 clones, with around 89% of them counted one time only. Of the sample, 1.8% is held by the ten largest clones.

In the germline V gene, CDR1 corresponds to SGHNT and CDR2 to YENEEA. Trimmed from V: 5 bases; trimmed from J: 1 base; junction bases lacking a gene match: 5. The CDR3 numbers 14 residues from cysteine through phenylalanine. Only the CDR3 DNA stays, 42 bases, in frame from base 1. The rearrangement combines TRBV11-3 with TRBJ2-7, with 7 bases in between that match TRBD1. The source of this sequence is a woman aged 40 to 50 who had recovered from COVID-19. The sequenced sample consisted of PBMCs or T cells enriched from blood (not recorded which). The CDR3 protein is CASSKGQDSYEQYF. The nucleotides are TGTGCCAGCAGCAAAGGACAGGATTCCTACGAGCAGTACTTC.